A single sample gave rise to the 11 T cell receptor beta chains below, sequenced in a study of early T cells in non-severe SARS-CoV-2 infection. A single record per CDR3 protein comes from TCRdb applying MiXCR to the 5' RACE reads. The sample contains 55,000 to 75,000 distinct CDR3 sequences, 9.5% to 15% of which appear only once. Sequenced material: whole blood. These receptors were taken from an adult who was a healthcare worker with PCR-confirmed SARS-CoV-2 infection or an uninfected control (not recorded which).

This clonotype has ten or more counts. The chain combines TRBV4-3 with TRBJ2-7, with TRBD2 matching over 11 bases. V was pared by 1 base and J by 3 bases, with 2 bases of the junction left unmatched. The germline CDR1 and CDR2 sequences are LGHNA and YSLEER. CDR3 length: 15 residues. CDR3 protein: CASSQGLAGIYEQYF. CDR3 DNA sequence: TGCGCCAGCAGCCAAGGACTAGCGGGGATCTACGAGCAGTACTTC.

This chain joins TRBV7-9 and TRBJ1-5, with a possible D match to TRBD1 (5 bases). The CDR3 has 15 residues. V gave up 1 base and J gave up 1 base, with 8 bases separating them. Per the germline V gene, CDR1 is SEHNR and CDR2 is FQNEAQ (reference sequence). CDR3 in amino acids: CASSLGGVSNQPQHF. Written as DNA, the CDR3 is TGTGCCAGCAGCTTAGGAGGGGTGAGCAATCAGCCCCAGCATTTT.

The V gene is TRBV5-5, the J gene TRBJ1-2; D is perhaps TRBD1 (6 bases). This CDR3 is built from 13 residues. Germline CDR1 SGHKS, CDR2 YYEKEE (reference sequence). Trimming took 4 bases from V and 6 from J, leaving 13 bases between them. The CDR3 region is CASSRLDSDGYTF. CDR3 in DNA: TGTGCCAGCAGCCGCCTGGACAGCGATGGCTACACCTTC.

This clonotype was recorded at least ten times. This chain joins TRBV6-5 and TRBJ2-2, with TRBD2 matching 10 bases. J was trimmed by 9 bases and V by 6 bases; bases with no gene match: 13. This CDR3 has 16 residues. Germline CDR1 and CDR2: MNHEY and SVGAGI. The CDR3 region has the DNA TGTGCCAGCAGAGCGCTAGCGGGGGCAATTCGTCGGGAGCTGTTTTTT. Translation gives CASRALAGAIRRELFF.

The chain links TRBV6-6 to TRBJ2-2; TRBD1 matches 7 bases. Trimming at V came to 4 bases and at J to 4 bases, leaving 6 bases not matched to a gene. Germline V gene sequence: CDR1 MNHNY, CDR2 SVGAGI (reference sequence). CDR3 length: 15 residues. CDR3 region: CASSSQGQSTGELFF. In DNA, the CDR3 is TGTGCCAGCAGTTCCCAGGGACAGTCCACCGGGGAGCTGTTTTTT.

In this sample, this clonotype turned up many times. The chain has TRBV9 and TRBJ1-3; no firm D call. Per germline, CDR1 SGDLS and CDR2 YYNGEE. The germline V and J ends were trimmed by 2 bases and 4 bases, with 13 bases remaining between them. The CDR3 length is 15 residues. CDR3 amino acids: CASSVFNTPGNTIYF. The CDR3 DNA sequence: TGTGCCAGCAGCGTCTTTAACACGCCCGGAAACACCATATATTTT.

This sequence joins TRBV27 and TRBJ2-3; D gene ambiguous. The CDR3 is made up of 15 amino acids. CDR1 is MNHEY and CDR2 is SMNVEV in the germline V gene (reference sequence). V lost 3 bases, J lost 0 bases, and 10 bases lay in between. As DNA, the CDR3 is TGTGCCAGCAGTTTTTGGTCCCGAAGCACAGATACGCAGTATTTT. Translated, it gives CASSFWSRSTDTQYF.

The rearrangement uses TRBV7-2 and TRBJ2-1; D is possibly TRBD2 (5 bases). With 1 base removed from V and 5 bases from J, the gap between germline ends came to 12 bases. The CDR3 totals 15 residues. Germline V gene data show CDR1 as SGHTA and CDR2 as FQGNSA. The CDR3 bases are TGTGCCAGCAGCTTAGTGACCGCGACTAACAATGAGCAGTTCTTC. Translation gives CASSLVTATNNEQFF.

Concerning this clonotype itself: This CDR3 fails to terminate in the conserved phenylalanine or tryptophan, so it likely reflects a read error. The V gene is TRBV15, the J gene TRBJ2-1; 7 nucleotides match TRBD1. The V gene's germline CDR1 is LNHNV and CDR2 YYDKDF (reference sequence). This CDR3 is 17 amino acids long. Trimming removed 0 bases from V and 8 bases from J; junction bases left unmatched: 13. The CDR3 is CATSRDSRGLPMDEQFS. CDR3 DNA: TGTGCCACCAGCAGAGATTCGAGGGGGCTCCCGATGGATGAGCAGTTCTCC.

This clonotype was seen once. A much larger clone sits a single nucleotide away, making a read error possible. The CDR3 DNA follows: TGTGCCAGCGGGGGCTCTGGGGCCAACGTCCTGACTTTC. Its protein product is CASGGSGANVLTF. This chain connects TRBV12-3 or TRBV12-4 to TRBJ2-6; TRBD1 or TRBD2 may be the D gene (5 bases each). V was clipped by 8 bases and J by 0 bases, with 5 bases between them. The CDR3 consists of 13 residues.

As for this clonotype: One end of the junction varies from germline; a read error may be responsible. The chain uses TRBV7-8 and TRBJ2-2; D gene uncertain. Germline V lookup: CDR1 SGHVS, CDR2 FQNEAQ. The CDR3 runs to 13 residues. CDR3 sequence: CAGSLGPIGELFF. In nucleotides, the CDR3 is TGTGCCGGCAGCTTAGGTCCGATCGGGGAGCTGTTTTTT.